One and the same sample provided the 22 T cell receptor beta chains below, sequenced in a study of Graves' ophthalmopathy and Graves' hyperthyroidism. RNA transcripts served as template for amplifying TCR beta CDR3 sequences. Scientists carried out first-round RT-PCR using HTBI primers and then a second-round multiplex PCR. Each CDR3 protein is one row after TCRdb ran MiXCR on the multiplex PCR reads. Of under 250,000 distinct CDR3 sequences in the sample, 20% to 25% were seen once. Sequenced material: peripheral blood. Receptors originate from a woman aged 50 to 65 with Graves' ophthalmopathy.

This clonotype was seen ten or more times. The chain links TRBV11-1 to TRBJ2-5, with 12 bases that match TRBD2. The CDR3 has 18 residues. V shed 5 bases, J shed 3 bases, and the junction held 13 bases outside the gene matches. The germline gives CDR1 SGHAT, CDR2 FQDESV (reference sequence). The CDR3 reads CASSPRSSGRASEETQYF. Written as DNA, the CDR3 is TGTGCCAGCAGCCCGCGCTCTAGCGGGAGGGCCTCGGAAGAGACCCAGTACTTC. Full variable domain (rest looked up from reference TRBV11-1 and TRBJ2-5): EAEVAQSPRYKITEKSQAVAFWCDPISGHATLYWYRQILGQGPELLVQFQDESVVDDSQLPKDRFSAERLKGVDSTLKIQPAELGDSAMYLCASSPRSSGRASEETQYFGPGTRLLVL.

The rearrangement joins TRBV6-5 to TRBJ1-2; D gene unclear. Germline CDR1 is MNHEY and CDR2 is SVGAGI. The CDR3 consists of 16 residues. V gave up 2 bases and J gave up 0 bases, with 13 bases separating them. The CDR3 sequence: CASSYGKSLTNYGYTF. CDR3 nucleotide sequence: TGTGCCAGCAGTTACGGGAAAAGTCTCACTAACTATGGCTACACCTTC.

This clonotype was counted ten times or more. This chain joins TRBV30 and TRBJ1-3; D call uncertain. V gave up 3 bases and J gave up 0 bases, with 6 bases separating them. The V gene's germline CDR1 is GTSNPN and CDR2 SVGIG (reference sequence). The CDR3 has 13 residues. This CDR3 reads CAWRPFSGNTIYF. Written as DNA, the CDR3 is TGTGCCTGGAGACCTTTCTCTGGAAACACCATATATTTT.

This clonotype was counted ten times or more. The chain is built from TRBV7-9 and TRBJ1-5; D call uncertain. CDR3 size: 14 residues. Looked up from germline, CDR1 is SEHNR and CDR2 is FQNEAQ (reference sequence). Trimming left V 1 base short and J 3 bases short, with 7 bases between. The CDR3 DNA follows: TGTGCCAGCAGCTTAGTGGGGTCCAATCAGCCCCAGCATTTT. It specifies CASSLVGSNQPQHF.

This clonotype was counted ten times or more. The rearrangement uses TRBV12-3 or TRBV12-4 and TRBJ1-1; D might be TRBD1 (5 bases). Trimming pared 6 bases from V and 5 bases from J, leaving 7 bases between. The CDR3 is 11 amino acids. CDR3: CASRQETEAFF. The CDR3 bases are TGTGCCAGCAGACAGGAGACTGAAGCTTTCTTT.

The rearrangement joins TRBV6-5 to TRBJ1-1; D not resolved. The CDR3 totals 10 residues. V was trimmed by 8 bases and J by 5 bases, leaving 6 bases between them. Germline V gene sequence: CDR1 MNHEY, CDR2 SVGAGI. DNA for the CDR3: TGTGCCAGCGGAAGGACTGAAGCTTTCTTT. It yields the protein CASGRTEAFF.

This clonotype has a single count. V gene TRBV6-1 combines with J gene TRBJ1-1, with D possibly TRBD1 on 5 matching bases. The V gene lost 3 bases and the J gene lost 1 base, with 12 bases spanning the gap. This CDR3 spans 15 amino acids. CDR1 is MNHNS, CDR2 SASEGT, per germline. DNA of the CDR3: TGTGCCAGCAGTGAGATGATTAGGGGGAACACTGAAGCTTTCTTT. Protein product: CASSEMIRGNTEAFF.

This clonotype was seen ten or more times. The rearrangement uses TRBV6-1 and TRBJ2-7; 9 nucleotides line up with TRBD1. V was clipped by 7 bases and J by 6 bases; unmatched bases: 10. The CDR3 is 14 residues long. Per the germline V gene, CDR1 is MNHNS and CDR2 is SASEGT. The DNA of the CDR3 is TGTGCCAGCAAAAGAATACAGGGGGCAGGCGAGCAGTACTTC. Protein product: CASKRIQGAGEQYF.

The table lists this clonotype with many counts. The chain combines TRBV25-1 with TRBJ2-6; TRBD2 is a possible D gene (6 bases). This CDR3 contains 16 residues. Germline-derived CDR1 and CDR2 are MGHDK and SYGVNS. V lost 7 bases and J lost 4, with 17 bases in between. The CDR3 sequence is CASTPNAGYGANVLTF. CDR3 nucleotide sequence: TGTGCCAGCACTCCGAATGCGGGGTACGGGGCCAACGTCCTGACTTTC.

This clonotype has a count of ten or more. This chain joins TRBV30 and TRBJ1-1, with D unresolved. V lost 4 bases and J 0 bases, leaving 3 bases between the germline ends. CDR3 length: 11 residues. The V gene's germline CDR1 is GTSNPN and CDR2 SVGIG (reference sequence). The CDR3 bases are TGTGCCTGGACCTTGAACACTGAAGCTTTCTTT. Its translation: CAWTLNTEAFF.

The chain joins TRBV6-4 to TRBJ1-5; the D is unclear. The CDR3 totals 17 residues. V was pared by 4 bases and J by 0 bases, with 16 bases between. CDR1 and CDR2 (germline): MRHNA, SNTAGT. The CDR3 loop reads CASSALMRASSNQPQHF. The CDR3 DNA reads as TGTGCCAGCAGTGCTCTAATGAGGGCATCTAGCAATCAGCCCCAGCATTTT.

The V gene is TRBV9, the J gene TRBJ1-5; 9 nucleotides line up with TRBD1. The length of the CDR3 is 17 residues. Germline values: CDR1 SGDLS, CDR2 YYNGEE. The V segment lost 4 bases and the J segment 10 bases; nucleotides outside the gene matches: 18. CDR3 protein: CASSLSPGTGSPSPQHF. The CDR3 DNA reads as TGTGCCAGCAGCCTTAGTCCCGGGACAGGGTCTCCCTCTCCCCAGCATTTT. Filled out from reference TRBV9 and TRBJ1-5, the complete variable domain reads DSGVTQTPKHLITATGQRVTLRCSPRSGDLSVYWYQQSLDQGLQFLIQYYNGEERAKGNILERFSAQQFPDLHSELNLSSLELGDSALYFCASSLSPGTGSPSPQHFGDGTRLSIL.

The chain uses TRBV12-3 or TRBV12-4 and TRBJ2-2; maybe TRBD1 (5 bases). The CDR3 totals 15 residues. Trimming removed 3 bases from V and 6 bases from J, with 14 bases in between. The DNA of the CDR3 is TGTGCCAGCAGTTTCTTTACAGGTTTAGCCGGGGAGCTGTTTTTT. The encoded protein is CASSFFTGLAGELFF.

There are many counts of this clonotype. The chain carries TRBV20-1 and TRBJ1-6; D is ambiguous. There are 13 residues in the CDR3. CDR1 and CDR2 from the germline V gene are DFQATT and SNEGSKA (reference sequence). With 6 bases removed from V and 9 bases from J, the gap between germline ends came to 15 bases. The CDR3 DNA sequence: TGCAGTGCCATCATACGACATGGTTCACCCCTCCACTTT. Encoded protein: CSAIIRHGSPLHF.

There are many counts of this clonotype. This chain connects TRBV24-1 to TRBJ2-7; D unresolved. This CDR3 contains 13 residues. V was cut by 3 bases and J by 8 bases, with 13 bases left in between. The germline V gene encodes CDR1 KGHDR and CDR2 SFDVKD. For the CDR3, the DNA is TGTGCCACCAGTGATGCGACACACTTCAAGCAGTACTTC. Its translation is CATSDATHFKQYF.

This chain uses TRBV5-1 with TRBJ2-5; 12 bases line up with TRBD1. Germline lookup yields CDR1 SGHRS and CDR2 YFSETQ. The CDR3 contains 18 residues. Germline trimming cut 4 bases from V and 4 bases from J; bases unmatched to any gene: 14. The CDR3 bases are TGCGCCAGCAGCACTGGGACAGGGGGCGCGGTTTTGGGAGAGACCCAGTACTTC. This translates into CASSTGTGGAVLGETQYF.

The genes are TRBV6-1 and TRBJ1-1; D ambiguous. The length of the CDR3 is 12 residues. Trimming took off 6 bases at V and 1 base at J, with 6 bases between the two ends. Germline CDR1 reads MNHNS; CDR2 reads SASEGT. The CDR3: CASSRENTEAFF. In DNA, the CDR3 is TGTGCCAGCAGCCGGGAGAACACTGAAGCTTTCTTT.

This clonotype was counted at least ten times. The rearrangement links TRBV20-1 to TRBJ2-2; D unclear. Germline V gives CDR1 DFQATT, CDR2 SNEGSKA (reference sequence). The CDR3 sequence is 14 residues long. The V end was cut by 5 bases, the J end by 4 bases, with 14 bases between. CDR3: CSAPNYAATGELFF. CDR3 nucleotide sequence: TGCAGTGCTCCCAACTATGCCGCCACCGGGGAGCTGTTTTTT.

This clonotype has a count of ten or more. The chain couples TRBV6-5 to TRBJ1-2, with a possible D match to TRBD1 (6 bases). Looked up from germline, CDR1 is MNHEY and CDR2 is SVGAGI. V was pared by 0 bases and J by 4 bases, with 12 bases between. CDR3 length equals 15 residues. DNA for the CDR3: TGTGCCAGCAGTTACTCGATCAGGGGCCGCTATGGCTACACCTTC. Amino acids: CASSYSIRGRYGYTF.

This clonotype appeared a few times. This chain uses TRBV7-2 with TRBJ2-7; a possible D gene is TRBD1 (6 bases). V gave up 4 bases and J gave up 6 bases, with 19 bases separating them. Germline V gives CDR1 SGHTA, CDR2 FQGNSA. The CDR3 spans 15 residues. In DNA, the CDR3 is TGTGCCAGCAGCTCCCGGTCCTTGGGGGCCCCCGAGCAGTACTTC. Protein: CASSSRSLGAPEQYF.

This clonotype was counted a few times. The limits of the CDR3 on the DNA are not certain, so only TCRdb's listed CDR3 is given. This rearrangement joins TRBV20-1 to TRBJ2-5; the listed D gene, TRBD2, was not tested against the DNA. Germline CDR1 is DFQATT and CDR2 is SNEGSKA (reference sequence). The CDR3 totals 17 residues, both ends included. This CDR3 is CSAPQQVAGGAEETRYF.

This clonotype was seen ten or more times. The chain has TRBV25-1 and TRBJ2-6; maybe TRBD2 (5 bases). Germline V lookup: CDR1 MGHDK, CDR2 SYGVNS. Trimming left V 1 base short and J 4 bases short, with 17 bases between. This CDR3 has 18 residues. DNA of the CDR3: TGTGCCAGCAGTGAATTCGGGCCCTTGGGGAGCGGGGCCAACGTCCTGACTTTC. This codes for CASSEFGPLGSGANVLTF.